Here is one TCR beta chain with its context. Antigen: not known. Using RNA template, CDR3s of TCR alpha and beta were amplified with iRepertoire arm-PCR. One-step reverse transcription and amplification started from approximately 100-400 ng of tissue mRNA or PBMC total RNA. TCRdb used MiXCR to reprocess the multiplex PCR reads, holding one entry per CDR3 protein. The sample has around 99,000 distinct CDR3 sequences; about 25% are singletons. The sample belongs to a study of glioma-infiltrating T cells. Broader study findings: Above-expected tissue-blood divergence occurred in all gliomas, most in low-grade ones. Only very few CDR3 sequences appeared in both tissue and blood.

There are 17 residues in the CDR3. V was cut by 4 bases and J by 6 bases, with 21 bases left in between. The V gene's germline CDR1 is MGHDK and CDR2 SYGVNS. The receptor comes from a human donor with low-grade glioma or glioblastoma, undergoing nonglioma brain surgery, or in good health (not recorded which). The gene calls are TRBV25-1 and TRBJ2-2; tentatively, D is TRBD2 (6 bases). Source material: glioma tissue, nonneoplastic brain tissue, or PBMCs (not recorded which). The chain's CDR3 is CASSGVTSKSRAGELFF. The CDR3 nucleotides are TGTGCCAGCAGTGGGGTTACTAGCAAGAGTAGAGCCGGGGAGCTGTTTTTT.